This section outlines one T cell receptor beta chain sequence together with its context. This sample was taken from a study of blood T cell repertoires in COVID-19. Germline V gene lookup returns CDR1 SQVTM and CDR2 ANQGSEA. V gave up 6 bases and J gave up 4 bases; unmatched junction bases: 7. The CDR3 has 13 residues. Study processing details: Estimation of nucleated cell counts was performed using reference gene primer amplification. Method: immunoSEQ multiplex PCR; TCRdb's copy keeps in-frame clones and lacks some. V and J calls and clone size come straight from that table; D and trimming were deduced from the DNA. Of 300,000 to 400,000 clones listed, approximately 82% were seen once; the top ten hold roughly 3%.

This receptor was identified in a man aged 30-40 years with active or convalescent COVID-19. The chain links TRBV29-1 to TRBJ2-7; 9 bases are a match to TRBD1. The sequencing sample was made of peripheral blood. Written as DNA, the CDR3 is TGCAGCGTCCTACAGGGGGCGCCTTACGAGCAGTACTTC. Translated: CSVLQGAPYEQYF.